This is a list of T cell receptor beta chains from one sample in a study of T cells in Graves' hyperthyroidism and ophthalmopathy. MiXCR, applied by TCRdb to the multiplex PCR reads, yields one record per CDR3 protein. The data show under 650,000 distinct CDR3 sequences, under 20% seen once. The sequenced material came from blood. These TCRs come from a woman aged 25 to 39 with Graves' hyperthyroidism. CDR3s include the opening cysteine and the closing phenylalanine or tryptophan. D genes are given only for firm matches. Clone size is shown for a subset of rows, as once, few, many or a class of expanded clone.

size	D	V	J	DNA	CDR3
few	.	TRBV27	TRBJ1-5	TGTGCCAGCAGTTTGCTCTTTGGGGAGCCCCAGCATTTT	CASSLLFGEPQHF
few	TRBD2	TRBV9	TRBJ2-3	TGTGCCAGCAGCGCTGAAGGCGGGAGGGCCCCGGATACGCAGTATTTT	CASSAEGGRAPDTQYF
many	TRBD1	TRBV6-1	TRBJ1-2	TGTGCCAGCAGGCGGGACAGGGTATCGCATGGCTACACCTTC	CASRRDRVSHGYTF
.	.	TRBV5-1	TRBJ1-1	TGCGCCAGCAGCCAACAGGACGGCGACACTGAAGCTTTCTTT	CASSQQDGDTEAFF
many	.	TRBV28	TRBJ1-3	TGTGCCAGCAGAAGGATTCAGAGCGGAAACACCATATATTTT	CASRRIQSGNTIYF
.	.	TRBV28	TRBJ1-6	TGTGCCAGCAGTATCGGGACATTGAATTCACCCCTCCACTTT	CASSIGTLNSPLHF
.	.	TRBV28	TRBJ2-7	TGTGCCAGCAGTAGGGGTGGGGGGGGGGGGGCCCACCCCTACGAGCAGTACTTC	CASSRGGGGGAHPYEQYF
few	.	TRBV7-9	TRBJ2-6	TGTGCCAGCAGCTCACCCGTCCAGGGATCCTCTGGCAGAGTCCTGACTTTC	CASSSPVQGSSGRVLTF
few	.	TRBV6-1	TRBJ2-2	TGTGCCAGCAACAGAGCCAACGGGGAGCTGTTTTTT	CASNRANGELFF
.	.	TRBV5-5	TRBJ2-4	TGTGCCAGCAGCTTGGTTCGGGTAGCCAAAAACATTCAGTACTTC	CASSLVRVAKNIQYF
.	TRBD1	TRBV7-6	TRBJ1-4	TGTGCCAGCAGCTTATTGATTCCGGGACAGGGATGGGCAACTAATGAAAAACTGTTTTTT	CASSLLIPGQGWATNEKLFF
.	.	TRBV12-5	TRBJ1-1	TGTGCTAGTGGACTCGAGCTGAACACTGAAGCTTTCTTT	CASGLELNTEAFF
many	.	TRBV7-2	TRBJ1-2	TGTGCCAGCAGCTCGGGCAGCTACTATGGCTACACCTTC	CASSSGSYYGYTF
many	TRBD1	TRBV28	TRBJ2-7	TGTGCCAGCTCACCCGGGACAGAGGTCGAGCAGTACTTC	CASSPGTEVEQYF
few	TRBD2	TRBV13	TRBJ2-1	TGTGCCAGCAGCTCGGGACTAGCGGGACCGCAGTTCTTC	CASSSGLAGPQFF
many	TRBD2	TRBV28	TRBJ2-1	TGTGCCAGCAGTCACCGCCTAGCGGGAGAAAAGTGGTATGAGCAGTTCTTC	CASSHRLAGEKWYEQFF
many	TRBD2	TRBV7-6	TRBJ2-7	TGTGCCAGCAGCTTAGGGCCGGGACTAGCGGGAGAGCACTACGAGCAGTACTTC	CASSLGPGLAGEHYEQYF
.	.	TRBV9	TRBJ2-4	TGTGCCAGCAGCGAGGGGACCTCGCCCAAAAACATTCAGTACTTC	CASSEGTSPKNIQYF
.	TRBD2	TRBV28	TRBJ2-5	TGTGCCAGCAGTGGGCCTAGCGGGAGTAGGGAGACCCAGTACTTC	CASSGPSGSRETQYF
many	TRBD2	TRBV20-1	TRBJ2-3	TGCAGTGCTAGACCCCCTAGCGGGAATCTGATGGCAGATACGCAGTATTTT	CSARPPSGNLMADTQYF
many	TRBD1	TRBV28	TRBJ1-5	TGTGCCAGCAGAATCCTCCCGTCGACAGGGGATCAGCCCCAGCATTTT	CASRILPSTGDQPQHF
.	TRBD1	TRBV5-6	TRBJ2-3	TGTGCCAGCAGCTTGGCTCAGGGGGCGGCAGATACGCAGTATTTT	CASSLAQGAADTQYF
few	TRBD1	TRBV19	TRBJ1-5	TGTGCCAGTAGTAAAACAGGGGGCGGTCAGCCCCAGCATTTT	CASSKTGGGQPQHF
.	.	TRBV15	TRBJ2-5	TGTGCCACCAGCAGAACCGACAGAAAAGAGACCCAGTACTTC	CATSRTDRKETQYF
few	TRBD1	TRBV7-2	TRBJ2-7	TGTGCCAGCAGTTACTACCCCCGGACAGGAACCTACGAGCAGTACTTC	CASSYYPRTGTYEQYF
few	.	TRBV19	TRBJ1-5	TGTGCCAGTAAAACGGGGGGATTTCAGCCCCAGCATTTT	CASKTGGFQPQHF
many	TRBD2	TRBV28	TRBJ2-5	TGTGCCAGCAGTCCTTGGGGGGGAGGGGTCCAAGAGACCCAGTACTTC	CASSPWGGGVQETQYF
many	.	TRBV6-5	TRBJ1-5	TGTGCCAGCAGTTACTCTGGTGACAATCAGCCCCAGCATTTT	CASSYSGDNQPQHF
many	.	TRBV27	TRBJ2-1	TGTGCCAGCAGTGACTTGGAATTAATGGGGCACAATGAGCAGTTCTTC	CASSDLELMGHNEQFF
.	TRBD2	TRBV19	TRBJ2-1	TGTGCCAGTAGGGTTCGGGGGGGCCTCCATGAGCAGTTCTTC	CASRVRGGLHEQFF
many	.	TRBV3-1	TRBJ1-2	TGTGCCAGCAGCCAAGGAGGACCCAACTATGGCTACACCTTC	CASSQGGPNYGYTF
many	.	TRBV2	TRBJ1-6	TGTGCCAGCAGTCGTGTACGGACGGCTAATAATTCACCCCTCCACTTT	CASSRVRTANNSPLHF
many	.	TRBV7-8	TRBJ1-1	TGTGCCAGCAGCCTCGTTAGCACTGAAGCTTTCTTT	CASSLVSTEAFF
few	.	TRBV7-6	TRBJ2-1	TGTGCCAGCAGCTTAGCGGGTTTCGGGGAGGAGCAGTTCTTC	CASSLAGFGEEQFF
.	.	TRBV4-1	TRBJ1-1	TGCGCCAGCAGCGATCCGCTGACCATGAACACTGAAGCTTTCTTT	CASSDPLTMNTEAFF
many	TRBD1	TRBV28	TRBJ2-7	TGTGCCAGCAGCTCTCTCCGGACAGGGGTCTCCGAGCAGTACTTC	CASSSLRTGVSEQYF
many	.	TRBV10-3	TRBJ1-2	TGTGCCATCAGTGACGGCAGGACAGATGGCTACACCTTC	CAISDGRTDGYTF
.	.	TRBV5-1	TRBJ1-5	TGCGCCAGCAGCTTGGAAGGGCTGGAGCCCCAGCATTTT	CASSLEGLEPQHF
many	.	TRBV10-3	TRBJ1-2	TGTGCCATCAGTGAAAGTGTGGGGGCCCGGGGCGCCCCGAACTATGGCTACACCTTC	CAISESVGARGAPNYGYTF
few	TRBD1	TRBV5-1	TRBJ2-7	TGCGCCAGCAGCAGACCGGACAGGAAGACCTACGAGCAGTACTTC	CASSRPDRKTYEQYF
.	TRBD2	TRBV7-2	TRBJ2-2	TGTGCCAGCAGCTCCGGCAGAGTACCGGGACTAGCGGGAGAATCCGGGGAGCTGTTTTTT	CASSSGRVPGLAGESGELFF